The 13 T cell receptor beta chains below come from one sample, sequenced in a study of blood T cell repertoires in COVID-19. The repertoire was sequenced with immunoSEQ multiplex PCR; TCRdb's copy has only in-frame clones and lacks some. The sample has 200,000 to 300,000 clones; 75% to 90% are singletons. The sequenced sample was peripheral blood. Receptors originate from a young man with active or convalescent COVID-19.

This chain joins TRBV7-2 and TRBJ2-7; D possibly corresponds to TRBD2 (5 bases). Germline V gene sequence: CDR1 SGHTA, CDR2 FQGNSA. V was cut by 5 bases and J by 3 bases, with 17 bases left in between. The CDR3 extends over 15 amino acids. The CDR3 nucleotides read TGTGCCAGCAGCCTCGGGGTGCGGTCAGGCTACGAGCAGTACTTC. It is translated as CASSLGVRSGYEQYF.

The rearrangement uses TRBV2 and TRBJ1-2; TRBD1 is a possible D gene (6 bases). The V and J ends lost 6 bases and 6 bases respectively, with 20 bases between them. CDR1 and CDR2 (germline): SNHLY, FYNNEI. The CDR3 is made up of 15 amino acids. The CDR3 protein is CASRNTLSGGNGYTF. The DNA for the CDR3 is TGTGCCAGCAGAAACACTCTGAGCGGGGGCAATGGCTACACCTTC.

V usage is TRBV4-1 and J usage is TRBJ2-7; possible D gene TRBD2, 7 bases. V dropped 4 bases and J dropped 4 bases, with 14 bases sitting between them. Germline V gene lookup returns CDR1 MGHRA and CDR2 YSYEKL. The CDR3 is 14 amino acids. The CDR3 region has the DNA TGCGCCAGCAGCCCGGGGGAGGGGGGATACGAGCAGTACTTC. The encoded protein is CASSPGEGGYEQYF.

The chain uses TRBV12-5 and TRBJ2-4, with 7 bases identical to TRBD1. Germline V gene sequence: CDR1 LGHNT, CDR2 FRNRAP. J lost 13 bases, V lost 6 bases, and 6 bases had no gene match. This CDR3 contains 11 residues. CDR3: CASGLGQDQYF. CDR3 DNA sequence: TGTGCTAGTGGCCTAGGACAGGACCAGTACTTC.

The chain employs TRBV7-3 and TRBJ2-5; 9 bases line up with TRBD1. The ends lost 3 bases at V and 5 bases at J; junction bases unmatched: 1. The CDR3 is 13 residues long. CDR1 SGHTA and CDR2 FQGTGA come from the germline V gene. DNA for the CDR3: TGTGCCAGCAGCTTTGGGACAGGGGAGACCCAGTACTTC. Its translation: CASSFGTGETQYF.

The chain links TRBV5-1 to TRBJ2-2; 7 bases line up with TRBD1. This CDR3 comprises 15 residues. The junction had 8 bases not matched to a gene; V was cut back by 4 bases and J by 5 bases. CDR1 is SGHRS, CDR2 YFSETQ, per germline. CDR3: CASSLGGVRTGELFF. CDR3 DNA sequence: TGCGCCAGCAGCCTAGGGGGCGTAAGGACCGGGGAGCTGTTTTTT.

V is TRBV12-5 and J is TRBJ1-2; no firm D call. V dropped 1 base and J dropped 7 bases, with 13 bases sitting between them. From germline, CDR1 is LGHNT and CDR2 FRNRAP. This CDR3 is built from 14 residues. The CDR3 DNA is TGTGCTAGTGGTTTGGGGTCCGTGGGAGGTGGCTACACCTTC. It specifies CASGLGSVGGGYTF.

The chain recombines TRBV15 with TRBJ2-3; 11 positions agree with TRBD2. This CDR3 region has 15 residues. The V gene's germline CDR1 is LNHNV and CDR2 YYDKDF (reference sequence). Trimming cost V 1 base and J 5 bases; bases outside gene matches: 2. The CDR3 is CATSRGLAGGDTQYF. In DNA form, the CDR3 reads TGTGCCACCAGCAGAGGGCTAGCGGGGGGAGATACGCAGTATTTT.

The chain links TRBV6-1 to TRBJ2-2, with 8 bases fitting TRBD1. The CDR3 has 15 residues. V lost 3 bases, J lost 6 bases, and 6 bases stayed unmatched. From germline, CDR1 is MNHNS and CDR2 SASEGT. Written as DNA, the CDR3 is TGTGCCAGCAGTGATGACAGGGGCTGGGCCGGGGAGCTGTTTTTT. Translation gives CASSDDRGWAGELFF.

V and J are TRBV4-2 and TRBJ2-7; D might be TRBD1 (5 bases). V was pared by 0 bases and J by 3 bases, with 15 bases between. Germline V gene data show CDR1 as LGHNA and CDR2 as YNFKEQ. The CDR3 has 16 residues. CDR3 sequence: CASSQDLGQGFYEQYF. Written as DNA, the CDR3 is TGTGCCAGCAGCCAAGATCTTGGCCAGGGCTTCTACGAGCAGTACTTC.

Only a few counts were recorded for this clone. This chain uses TRBV10-2 with TRBJ1-1, with D hard to call. CDR3 length equals 15 residues. The V end was cut by 3 bases, the J end by 3 bases, with 14 bases between. Germline CDR1 is WSHSY and CDR2 is SAAADI. The CDR3 DNA reads TGCGCCAGCAGTGAAATTCCCGCAGGCGACACTGAAGCTTTCTTT. This codes for CASSEIPAGDTEAFF.

The J gene is TRBJ1-2, the V gene TRBV6-2 or TRBV6-3; no reliable D call. The germline V gene has CDR1 MNHEY and CDR2 SVGEGT. With 2 bases removed from V and 2 bases from J, the gap between germline ends came to 6 bases. The CDR3 totals 13 residues. In DNA form, the CDR3 reads TGTGCCAGCAGTTACGGTCGGAACTATGGCTACACCTTC. This codes for CASSYGRNYGYTF.

This chain connects TRBV24-1 to TRBJ1-1; D gene uncertain. CDR1 is KGHDR, CDR2 SFDVKD, per germline. CDR3 size: 17 residues. V dropped 0 bases and J dropped 0 bases, with 13 bases sitting between them. In DNA form, the CDR3 reads TGTGCCACCAGTGATTTGGAGCGACTAGGAATGAACACTGAAGCTTTCTTT. Amino acids: CATSDLERLGMNTEAFF.